This T cell receptor (beta chain) stems from a study of OX40 agonist ivuxolimab in advanced cancers. About the study: There were three patients with partial responses, one having hepatocellular carcinoma and two cutaneous melanoma. The study's findings and limits: In the 0.1 to 3.0 mg/kg range, CD4+ and CD8+ blood T cells had expanded clonally by week 6.

Only in-frame clones appear in the TCRdb table, and some are missing; sequencing was by immunoSEQ multiplex PCR. This sample has some 80,000 clones, with roughly 87% found just once. Germline V CDR1 and CDR2: LNHDA, SQIVND (reference sequence). The CDR3 length is 15 residues. Germline trimming cut 1 base from V and 6 bases from J; bases unmatched to any gene: 7. To note about this clone: Its antigen remains unidentified.

The chain couples TRBV19 to TRBJ2-7; 9 bases agree with TRBD2. Sequences were derived from CD4+ or CD8+ T cells sorted from blood, sampled in a trial of the OX40 agonist ivuxolimab. This sequence was found in an adult with an advanced solid tumor such as melanoma, head and neck, liver or kidney cancer. CDR3 bases: TGTGCCAGTAGTATAGTGCGGGGGGGACTGGGCGAGCAGTACTTC. Its protein product is CASSIVRGGLGEQYF. The full variable domain, rest sourced from reference TRBV19 and TRBJ2-7, is DGGITQSPKYLFRKEGQNVTLSCEQNLNHDAMYWYRQDPGQGLRLIYYSQIVNDFQKGDIAEGYSVSREKKESFPLTVTSAQKNPTAFYLCASSIVRGGLGEQYFGPGTRLTVT.